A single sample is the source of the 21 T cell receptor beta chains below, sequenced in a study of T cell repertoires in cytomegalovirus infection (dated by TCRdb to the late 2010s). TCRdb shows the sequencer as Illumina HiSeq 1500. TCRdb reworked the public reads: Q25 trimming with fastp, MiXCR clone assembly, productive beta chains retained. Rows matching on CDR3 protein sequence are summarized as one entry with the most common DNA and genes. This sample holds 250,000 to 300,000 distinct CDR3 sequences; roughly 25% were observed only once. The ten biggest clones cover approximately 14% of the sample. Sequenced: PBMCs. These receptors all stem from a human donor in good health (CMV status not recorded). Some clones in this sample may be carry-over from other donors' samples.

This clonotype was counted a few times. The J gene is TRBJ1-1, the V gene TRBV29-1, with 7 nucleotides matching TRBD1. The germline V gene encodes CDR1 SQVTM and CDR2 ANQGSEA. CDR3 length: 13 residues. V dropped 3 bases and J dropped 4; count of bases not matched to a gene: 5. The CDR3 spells CSVEVQGTTEAFF. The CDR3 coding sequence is TGCAGCGTTGAGGTACAGGGGACCACTGAAGCTTTCTTT.

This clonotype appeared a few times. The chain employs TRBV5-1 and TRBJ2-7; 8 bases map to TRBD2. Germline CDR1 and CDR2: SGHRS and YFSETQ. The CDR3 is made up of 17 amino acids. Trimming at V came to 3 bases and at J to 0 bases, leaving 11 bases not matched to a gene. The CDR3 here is CASSWGLGASPSYEQYF. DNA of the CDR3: TGCGCCAGCAGCTGGGGACTAGGGGCGTCACCCTCCTACGAGCAGTACTTC.

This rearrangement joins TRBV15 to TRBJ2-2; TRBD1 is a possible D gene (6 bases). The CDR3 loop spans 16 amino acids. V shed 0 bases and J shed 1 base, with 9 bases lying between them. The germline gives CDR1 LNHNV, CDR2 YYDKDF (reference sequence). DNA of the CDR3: TGTGCCACCAGCAGAGAGGGACAAGGGAACACCGGGGAGCTGTTTTTT. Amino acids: CATSREGQGNTGELFF. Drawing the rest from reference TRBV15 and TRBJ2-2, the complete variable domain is DAMVIQNPRYQVTQFGKPVTLSCSQTLNHNVMYWYQQKSSQAPKLLFHYYDKDFNNEADTPDNFQSRRPNTSFCFLDIRSPGLGDTAMYLCATSREGQGNTGELFFGEGSRLTVL.

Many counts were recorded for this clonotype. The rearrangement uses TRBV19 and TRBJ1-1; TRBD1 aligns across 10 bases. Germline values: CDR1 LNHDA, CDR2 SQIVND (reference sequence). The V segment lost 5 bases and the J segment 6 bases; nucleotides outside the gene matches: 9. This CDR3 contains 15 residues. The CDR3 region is CASSLPTGGTAEAFF. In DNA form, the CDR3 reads TGTGCCAGTAGTTTGCCGACAGGGGGCACGGCTGAAGCTTTCTTT.

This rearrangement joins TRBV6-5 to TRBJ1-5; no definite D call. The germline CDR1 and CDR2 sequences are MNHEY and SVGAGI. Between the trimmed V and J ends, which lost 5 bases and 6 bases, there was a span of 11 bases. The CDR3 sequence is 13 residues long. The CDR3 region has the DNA TGTGCCAGCAGTGAATCGCGGGGTCAGCCCCAGCATTTT. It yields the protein CASSESRGQPQHF.

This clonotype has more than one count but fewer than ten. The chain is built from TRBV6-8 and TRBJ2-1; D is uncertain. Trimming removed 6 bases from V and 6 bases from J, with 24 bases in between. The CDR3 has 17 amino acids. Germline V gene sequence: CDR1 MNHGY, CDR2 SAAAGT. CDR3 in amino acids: CASSRQPGRLVTNEQFF. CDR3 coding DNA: TGTGCCAGCAGCCGGCAACCCGGGCGACTGGTTACCAATGAGCAGTTCTTC.

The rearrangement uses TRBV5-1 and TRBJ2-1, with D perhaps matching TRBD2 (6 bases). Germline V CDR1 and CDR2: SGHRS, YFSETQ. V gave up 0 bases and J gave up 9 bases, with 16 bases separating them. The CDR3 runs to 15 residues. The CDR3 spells CASSLAGGGKVEQFF. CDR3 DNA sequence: TGCGCCAGCAGCTTGGCCGGCGGCGGGAAGGTTGAGCAGTTCTTC.

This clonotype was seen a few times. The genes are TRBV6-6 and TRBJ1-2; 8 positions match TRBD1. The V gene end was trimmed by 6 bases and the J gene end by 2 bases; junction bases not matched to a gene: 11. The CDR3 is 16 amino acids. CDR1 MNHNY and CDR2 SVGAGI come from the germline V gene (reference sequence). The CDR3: CASSLDRGPTNYGYTF. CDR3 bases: TGTGCCAGCAGCCTAGACAGGGGCCCGACGAACTATGGCTACACCTTC.

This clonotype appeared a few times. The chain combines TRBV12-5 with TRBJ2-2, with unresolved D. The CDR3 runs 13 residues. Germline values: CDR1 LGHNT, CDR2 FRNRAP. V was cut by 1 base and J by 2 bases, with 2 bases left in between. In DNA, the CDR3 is TGTGCTAGTGGTTTGGGCAACACCGGGGAGCTGTTTTTT. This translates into CASGLGNTGELFF.

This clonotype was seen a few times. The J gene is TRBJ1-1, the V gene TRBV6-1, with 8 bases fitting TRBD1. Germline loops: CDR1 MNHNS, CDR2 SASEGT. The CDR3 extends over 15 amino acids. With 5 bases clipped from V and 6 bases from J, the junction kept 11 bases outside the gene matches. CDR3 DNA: TGTGCCAGCAGTCCAAGACAGGGGTTAGGGGCTGAAGCTTTCTTT. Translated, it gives CASSPRQGLGAEAFF.

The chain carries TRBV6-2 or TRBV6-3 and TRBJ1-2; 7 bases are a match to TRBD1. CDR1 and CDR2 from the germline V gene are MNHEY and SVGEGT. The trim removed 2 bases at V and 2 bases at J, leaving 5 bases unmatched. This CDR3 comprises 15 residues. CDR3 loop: CASSYPTGTNYGYTF. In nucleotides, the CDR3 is TGTGCCAGCAGTTACCCGACAGGGACAAACTATGGCTACACCTTC.

CDR3 amino acids: CSARVPGRDTQYF. The CDR3 DNA sequence: TGCAGTGCTAGAGTCCCCGGGAGGGATACGCAGTATTTT. This sequence joins TRBV20-1 and TRBJ2-3, with TRBD2 matching over 7 bases. CDR3 length: 13 amino acids. In germline, CDR1 is DFQATT, CDR2 SNEGSKA (reference sequence). The J segment lost 6 bases and the V segment lost 1 base, leaving 4 bases of the junction unmatched.

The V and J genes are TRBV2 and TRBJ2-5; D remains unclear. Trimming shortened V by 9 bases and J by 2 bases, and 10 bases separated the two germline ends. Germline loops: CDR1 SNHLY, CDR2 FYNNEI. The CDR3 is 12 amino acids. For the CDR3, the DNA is TGTGCCAGTACGTTACCGCAAGAGACCCAGTACTTC. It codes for CASTLPQETQYF.

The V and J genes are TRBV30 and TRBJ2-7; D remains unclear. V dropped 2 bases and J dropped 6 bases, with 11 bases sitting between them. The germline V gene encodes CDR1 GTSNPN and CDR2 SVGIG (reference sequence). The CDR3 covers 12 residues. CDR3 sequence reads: CAWSSVVGEQYF. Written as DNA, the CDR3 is TGTGCCTGGAGTTCGGTAGTCGGCGAGCAGTACTTC.

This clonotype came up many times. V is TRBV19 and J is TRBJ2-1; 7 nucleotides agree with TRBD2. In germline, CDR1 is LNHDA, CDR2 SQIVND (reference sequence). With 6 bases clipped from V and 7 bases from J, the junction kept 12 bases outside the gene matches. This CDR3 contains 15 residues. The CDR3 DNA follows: TGTGCCAGTAGCCCGATATCTAGCGGTCGGAATGAGCAGTTCTTC. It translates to CASSPISSGRNEQFF.

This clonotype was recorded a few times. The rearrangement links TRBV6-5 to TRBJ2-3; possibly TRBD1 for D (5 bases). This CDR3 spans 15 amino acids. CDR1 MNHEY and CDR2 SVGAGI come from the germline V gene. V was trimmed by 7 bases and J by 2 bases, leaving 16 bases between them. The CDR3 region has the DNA TGTGCCAGCATAGCAACAGGTCTCGCCACAGATACGCAGTATTTT. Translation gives CASIATGLATDTQYF.

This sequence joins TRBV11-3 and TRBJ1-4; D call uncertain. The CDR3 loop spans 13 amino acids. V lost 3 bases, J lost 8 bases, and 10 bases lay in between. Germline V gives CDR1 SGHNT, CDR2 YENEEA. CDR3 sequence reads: CASSFRMGEKLFF. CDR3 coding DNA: TGTGCCAGCAGCTTTCGGATGGGGGAAAAACTGTTTTTT. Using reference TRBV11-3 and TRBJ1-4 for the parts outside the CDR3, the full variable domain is EAGVVQSPRYKIIEKKQPVAFWCNPISGHNTLYWYLQNLGQGPELLIRYENEEAVDDSQLPKDRFSAERLKGVDSTLKIQPAELGDSAVYLCASSFRMGEKLFFGSGTQLSVL.

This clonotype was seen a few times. The CDR3 sequence is CASGSTGVRGNTIYF. The CDR3, as DNA: TGTGCCAGTGGCTCGACAGGGGTTCGAGGAAACACCATATATTTT. The chain has TRBV19 and TRBJ1-3; TRBD1 matches at 8 bases. From germline, CDR1 is LNHDA and CDR2 SQIVND (reference sequence). V shed 8 bases and J 4 bases; nucleotides not matched to a gene: 10. The CDR3 contains 15 residues.

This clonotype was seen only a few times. The CDR3 is CASSPGSRFQYF. CDR3 DNA: TGTGCCAGCAGCCCAGGATCAAGGTTTCAGTATTTT. This rearrangement joins TRBV28 to TRBJ2-3; no firm D call. V was trimmed by 6 bases and J by 12 bases, leaving 16 bases between them. Germline V gene sequence: CDR1 MDHEN, CDR2 SYDVKM. The CDR3 is made up of 12 amino acids.

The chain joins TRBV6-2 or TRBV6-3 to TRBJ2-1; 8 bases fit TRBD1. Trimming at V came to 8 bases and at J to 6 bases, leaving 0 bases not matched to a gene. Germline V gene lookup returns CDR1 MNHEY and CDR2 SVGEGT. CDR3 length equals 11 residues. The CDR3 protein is CASDRGNEQFF. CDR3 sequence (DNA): TGTGCCAGCGACAGGGGCAATGAGCAGTTCTTC.

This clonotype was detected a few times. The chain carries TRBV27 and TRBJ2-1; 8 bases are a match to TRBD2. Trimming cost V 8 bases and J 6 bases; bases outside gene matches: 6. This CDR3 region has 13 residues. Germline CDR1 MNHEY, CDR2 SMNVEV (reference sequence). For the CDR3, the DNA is TGTGCCAGCTGGAGACTAGCGAGCAATGAGCAGTTCTTC. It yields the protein CASWRLASNEQFF.